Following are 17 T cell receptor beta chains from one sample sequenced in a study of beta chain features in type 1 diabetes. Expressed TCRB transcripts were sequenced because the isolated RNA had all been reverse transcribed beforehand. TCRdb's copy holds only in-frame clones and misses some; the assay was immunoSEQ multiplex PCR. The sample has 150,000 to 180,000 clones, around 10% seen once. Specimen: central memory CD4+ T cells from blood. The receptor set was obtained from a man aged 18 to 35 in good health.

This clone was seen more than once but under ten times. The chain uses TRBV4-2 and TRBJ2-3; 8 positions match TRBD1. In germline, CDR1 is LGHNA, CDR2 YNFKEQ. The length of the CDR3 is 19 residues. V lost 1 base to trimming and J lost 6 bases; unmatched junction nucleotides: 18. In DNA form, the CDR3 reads TGTGCCAGCAGCCAAGTCGCTCCCTCCGGGACAGGCCTCTGGGATACGCAGTATTTT. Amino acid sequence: CASSQVAPSGTGLWDTQYF.

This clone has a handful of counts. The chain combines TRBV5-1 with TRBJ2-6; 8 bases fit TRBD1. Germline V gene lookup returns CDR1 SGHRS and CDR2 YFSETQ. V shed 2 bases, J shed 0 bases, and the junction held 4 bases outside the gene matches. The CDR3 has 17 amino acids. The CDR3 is CASSLGQGSSGANVLTF. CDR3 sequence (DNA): TGCGCCAGCAGCTTAGGACAGGGAAGCTCTGGGGCCAACGTCCTGACTTTC.

The CDR3, as DNA: TGTGCCAGCAGTCCGGTCCCTACGGACCGAGGTGGGACCCAGTACTTC. Its protein product is CASSPVPTDRGGTQYF. The chain is built from TRBV27 and TRBJ2-5; no clear D gene. This CDR3 contains 16 residues. The germline gives CDR1 MNHEY, CDR2 SMNVEV (reference sequence). Trimming removed 5 bases from V and 7 bases from J, with 23 bases in between.

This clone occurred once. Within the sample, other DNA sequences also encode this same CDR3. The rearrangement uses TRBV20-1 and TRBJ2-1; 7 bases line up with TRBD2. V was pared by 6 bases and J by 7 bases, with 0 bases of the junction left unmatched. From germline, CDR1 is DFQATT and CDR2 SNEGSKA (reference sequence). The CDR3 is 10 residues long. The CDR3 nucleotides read TGCAGTGCGCGGGAGAATGAGCAGTTCTTC. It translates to CSARENEQFF.

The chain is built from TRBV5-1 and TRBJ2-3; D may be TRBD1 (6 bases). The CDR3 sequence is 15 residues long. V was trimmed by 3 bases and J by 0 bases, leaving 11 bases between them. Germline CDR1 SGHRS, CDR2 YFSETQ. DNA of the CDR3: TGCGCCAGCAGCTGGACAGCAACTAGCACAGATACGCAGTATTTT. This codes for CASSWTATSTDTQYF.

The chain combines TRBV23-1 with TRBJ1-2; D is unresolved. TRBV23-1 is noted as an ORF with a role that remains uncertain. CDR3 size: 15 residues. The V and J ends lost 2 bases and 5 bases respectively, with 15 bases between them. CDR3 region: CASSQPRQDRYGYTF. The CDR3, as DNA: TGCGCCAGCAGTCAACCCAGGCAGGATCGGTATGGCTACACCTTC.

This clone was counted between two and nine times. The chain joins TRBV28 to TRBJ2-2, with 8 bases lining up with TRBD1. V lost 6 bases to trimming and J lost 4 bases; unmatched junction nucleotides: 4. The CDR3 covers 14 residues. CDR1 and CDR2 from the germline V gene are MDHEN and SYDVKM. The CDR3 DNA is TGTGCCAGCAGCCCAGGGGGCGGCACCGGGGAGCTGTTTTTT. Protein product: CASSPGGGTGELFF.

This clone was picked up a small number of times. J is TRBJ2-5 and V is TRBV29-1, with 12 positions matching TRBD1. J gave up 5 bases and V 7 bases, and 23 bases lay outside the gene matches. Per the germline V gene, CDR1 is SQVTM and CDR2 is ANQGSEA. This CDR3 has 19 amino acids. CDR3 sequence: CSAYGVLGGQGALGETQYF. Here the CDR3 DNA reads TGCAGCGCCTACGGTGTCCTAGGGGGACAGGGGGCACTGGGGGAGACCCAGTACTTC.

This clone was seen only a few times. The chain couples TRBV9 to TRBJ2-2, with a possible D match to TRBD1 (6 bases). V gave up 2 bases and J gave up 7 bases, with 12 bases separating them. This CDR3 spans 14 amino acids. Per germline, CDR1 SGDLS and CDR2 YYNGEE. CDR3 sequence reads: CASSVAGVGGELFF. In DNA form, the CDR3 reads TGTGCCAGCAGCGTTGCAGGGGTGGGCGGGGAGCTGTTTTTT.

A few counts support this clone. CDR3 sequence (DNA): TGTGCCACCAGCAGATCCCTTGACAGTCGAGGTGAAAAACTGTTTTTT. It translates to CATSRSLDSRGEKLFF. The chain joins TRBV15 to TRBJ1-4, with D perhaps matching TRBD1 (5 bases). The CDR3 runs to 16 residues. The germline V and J ends were trimmed by 2 bases and 7 bases, with 17 bases remaining between them. The germline gives CDR1 LNHNV, CDR2 YYDKDF (reference sequence).

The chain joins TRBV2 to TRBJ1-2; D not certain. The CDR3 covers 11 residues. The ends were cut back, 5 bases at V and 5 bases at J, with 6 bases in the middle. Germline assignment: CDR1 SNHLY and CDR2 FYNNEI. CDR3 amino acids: CASSRAYGYTF. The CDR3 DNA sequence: TGTGCCAGCAGTAGGGCTTATGGCTACACCTTC.

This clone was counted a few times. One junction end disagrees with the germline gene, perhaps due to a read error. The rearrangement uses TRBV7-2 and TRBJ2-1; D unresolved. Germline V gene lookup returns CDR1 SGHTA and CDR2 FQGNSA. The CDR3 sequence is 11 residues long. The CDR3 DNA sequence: TGTGCCAGCAGCCCCGACAAAGAGCAGTTCTTC. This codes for CASSPDKEQFF.

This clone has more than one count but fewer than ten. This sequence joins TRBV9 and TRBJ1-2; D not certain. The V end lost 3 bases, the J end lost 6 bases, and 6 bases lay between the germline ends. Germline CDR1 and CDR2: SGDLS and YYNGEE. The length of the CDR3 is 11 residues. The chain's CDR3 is CASSAVDGYTF. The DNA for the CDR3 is TGTGCCAGCAGCGCCGTGGATGGCTACACCTTC.

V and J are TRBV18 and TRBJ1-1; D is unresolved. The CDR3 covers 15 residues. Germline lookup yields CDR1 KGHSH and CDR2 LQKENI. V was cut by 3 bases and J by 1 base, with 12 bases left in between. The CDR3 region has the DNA TGTGCCAGCTCACCCGTCTTTGACGGGAACACTGAAGCTTTCTTT. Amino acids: CASSPVFDGNTEAFF.

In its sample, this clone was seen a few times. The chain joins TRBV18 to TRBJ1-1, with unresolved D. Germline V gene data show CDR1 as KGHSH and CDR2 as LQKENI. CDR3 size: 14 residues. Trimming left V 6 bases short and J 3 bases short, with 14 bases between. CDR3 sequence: CASSPRTRDTEAFF. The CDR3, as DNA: TGTGCCAGCTCCCCAAGGACGCGGGACACTGAAGCTTTCTTT.

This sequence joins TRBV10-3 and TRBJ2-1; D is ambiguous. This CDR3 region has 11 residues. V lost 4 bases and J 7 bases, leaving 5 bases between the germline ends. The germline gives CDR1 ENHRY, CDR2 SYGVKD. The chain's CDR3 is CAISGLNEQFF. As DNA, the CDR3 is TGTGCCATCAGTGGTCTAAATGAGCAGTTCTTC.

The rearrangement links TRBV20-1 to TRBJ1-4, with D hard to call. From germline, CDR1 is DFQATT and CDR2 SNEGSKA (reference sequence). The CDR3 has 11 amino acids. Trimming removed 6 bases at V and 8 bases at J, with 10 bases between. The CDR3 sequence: CSALRNEKLFF. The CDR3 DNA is TGCAGTGCACTCCGGAACGAAAAACTGTTTTTT.